Below, one T cell receptor beta chain is given with its context. The sample is drawn from a study of blood T cell repertoires in COVID-19. As for the study in general: Samples taken during acute and convalescent COVID-19 were collected in the United States, Italy and Spain. From T cells, B-cell-depleted T cells, or PBMCs came the material, which was cDNA or gDNA.

The CDR3 length is 15 residues. Germline values: CDR1 LGHDT, CDR2 YNNKEL (reference sequence). With 0 bases removed from V and 3 bases from J, the gap between germline ends came to 10 bases. In the source study's methods: Reference gene primer amplification gave nucleated cell count estimates. Profiling relied on immunoSEQ multiplex PCR, and the TCRdb table lists in-frame clones only, not all of them. The DNA was the basis for D and trimming; V, J and clone size are from that table. The sample includes about 270,000 clones, 88% of them seen just once. This TCR was recovered from a man aged 55 to 69 who had recovered from COVID-19. Material for sequencing was peripheral blood. The chain is built from TRBV3-1 (or the pseudogene TRBV3-2) and TRBJ2-3; D possibly corresponds to TRBD1 (6 bases). The CDR3 loop is CASSQEGARTDTQYF. In DNA form, the CDR3 reads TGTGCCAGCAGCCAAGAGGGGGCCAGAACAGATACGCAGTATTTT.